In this sample, the clone carrying this T cell receptor (beta chain) turned up a few times. Its antigen is not known. Quantitative barcoded 5'-RACE was used to prepare TCR beta libraries. TCRdb ran MiXCR on the 5' RACE reads and lists one entry per CDR3 protein. The sample carries 250,000 to 350,000 distinct CDR3 sequences, 15% to 25% recorded once. The germline V gene has CDR1 SGHNT and CDR2 YENEEA. CDR3 length: 14 amino acids. V shed 5 bases and J shed 7 bases, with 15 bases lying between them. The record originates from a study of CD8 T cells in ankylosing spondylitis. Study-level results: Clones tied to disease were said to be significantly enriched in matched ankylosing spondylitis synovial fluid. Disease-linked clones, CD8+, were relatively rare in peripheral blood.

The rearrangement uses TRBV11-3 and TRBJ2-1; tentative D call: TRBD1 (5 bases). The sample taken for sequencing was blood, either unsorted or a sorted T cell fraction (not recorded which). The TCR comes from a male donor with ankylosing spondylitis or in good health (not recorded which). This chain's CDR3 is CASSARADGNEQFF. For the CDR3, the DNA is TGTGCCAGCAGCGCCAGGGCCGATGGGAATGAGCAGTTCTTC.